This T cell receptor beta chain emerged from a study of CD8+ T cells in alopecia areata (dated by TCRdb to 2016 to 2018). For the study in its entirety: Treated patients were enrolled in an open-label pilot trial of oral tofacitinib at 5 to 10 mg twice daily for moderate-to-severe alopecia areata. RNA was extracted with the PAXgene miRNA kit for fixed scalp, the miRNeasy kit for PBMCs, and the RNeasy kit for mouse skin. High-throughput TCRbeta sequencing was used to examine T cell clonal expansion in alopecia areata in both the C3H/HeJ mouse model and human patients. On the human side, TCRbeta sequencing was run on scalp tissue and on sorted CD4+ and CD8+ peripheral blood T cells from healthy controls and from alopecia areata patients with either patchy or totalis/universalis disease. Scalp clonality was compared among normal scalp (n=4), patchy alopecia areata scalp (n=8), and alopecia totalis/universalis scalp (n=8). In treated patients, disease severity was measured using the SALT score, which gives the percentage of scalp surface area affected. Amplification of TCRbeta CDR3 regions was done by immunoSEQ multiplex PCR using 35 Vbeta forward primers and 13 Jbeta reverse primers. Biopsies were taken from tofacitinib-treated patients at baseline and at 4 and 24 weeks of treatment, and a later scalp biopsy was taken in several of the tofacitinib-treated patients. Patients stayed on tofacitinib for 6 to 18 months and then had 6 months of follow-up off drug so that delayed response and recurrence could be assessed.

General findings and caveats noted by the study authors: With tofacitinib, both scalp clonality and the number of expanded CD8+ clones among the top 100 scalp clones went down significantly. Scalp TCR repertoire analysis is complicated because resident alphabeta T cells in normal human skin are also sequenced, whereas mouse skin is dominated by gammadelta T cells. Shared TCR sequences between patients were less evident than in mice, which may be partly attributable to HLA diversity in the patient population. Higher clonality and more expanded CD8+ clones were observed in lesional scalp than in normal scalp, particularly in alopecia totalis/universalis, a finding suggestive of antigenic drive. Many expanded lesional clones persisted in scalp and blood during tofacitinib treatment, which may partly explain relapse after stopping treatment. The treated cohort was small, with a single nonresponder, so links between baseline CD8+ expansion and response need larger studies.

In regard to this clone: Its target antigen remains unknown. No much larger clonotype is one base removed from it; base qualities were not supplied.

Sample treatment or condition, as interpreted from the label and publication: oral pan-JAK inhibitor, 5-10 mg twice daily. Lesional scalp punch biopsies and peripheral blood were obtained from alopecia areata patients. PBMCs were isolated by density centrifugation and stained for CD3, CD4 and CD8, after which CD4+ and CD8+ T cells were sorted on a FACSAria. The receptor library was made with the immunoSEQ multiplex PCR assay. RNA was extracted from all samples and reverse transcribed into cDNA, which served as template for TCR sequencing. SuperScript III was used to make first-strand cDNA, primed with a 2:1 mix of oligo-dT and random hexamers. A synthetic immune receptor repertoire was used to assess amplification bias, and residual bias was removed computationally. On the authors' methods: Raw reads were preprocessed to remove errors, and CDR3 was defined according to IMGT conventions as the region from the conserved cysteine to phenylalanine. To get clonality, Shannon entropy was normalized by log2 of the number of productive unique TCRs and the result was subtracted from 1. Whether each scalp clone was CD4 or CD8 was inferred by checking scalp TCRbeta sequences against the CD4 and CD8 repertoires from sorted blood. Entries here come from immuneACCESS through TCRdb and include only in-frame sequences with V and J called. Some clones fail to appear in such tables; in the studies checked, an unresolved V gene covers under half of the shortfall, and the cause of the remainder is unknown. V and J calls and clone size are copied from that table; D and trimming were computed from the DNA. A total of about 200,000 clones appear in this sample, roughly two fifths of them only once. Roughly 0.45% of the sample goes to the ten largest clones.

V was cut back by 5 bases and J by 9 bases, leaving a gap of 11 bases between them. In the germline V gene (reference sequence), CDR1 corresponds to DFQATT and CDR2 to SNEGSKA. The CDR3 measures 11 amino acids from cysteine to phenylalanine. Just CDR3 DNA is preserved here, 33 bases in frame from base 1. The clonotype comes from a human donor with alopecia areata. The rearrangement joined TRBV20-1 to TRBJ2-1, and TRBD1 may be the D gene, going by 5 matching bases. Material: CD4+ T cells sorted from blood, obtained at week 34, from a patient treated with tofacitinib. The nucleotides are TGCAGTGCTTTAGGGGTGGGTGAGCAGTTCTTC. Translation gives CSALGVGEQFF.